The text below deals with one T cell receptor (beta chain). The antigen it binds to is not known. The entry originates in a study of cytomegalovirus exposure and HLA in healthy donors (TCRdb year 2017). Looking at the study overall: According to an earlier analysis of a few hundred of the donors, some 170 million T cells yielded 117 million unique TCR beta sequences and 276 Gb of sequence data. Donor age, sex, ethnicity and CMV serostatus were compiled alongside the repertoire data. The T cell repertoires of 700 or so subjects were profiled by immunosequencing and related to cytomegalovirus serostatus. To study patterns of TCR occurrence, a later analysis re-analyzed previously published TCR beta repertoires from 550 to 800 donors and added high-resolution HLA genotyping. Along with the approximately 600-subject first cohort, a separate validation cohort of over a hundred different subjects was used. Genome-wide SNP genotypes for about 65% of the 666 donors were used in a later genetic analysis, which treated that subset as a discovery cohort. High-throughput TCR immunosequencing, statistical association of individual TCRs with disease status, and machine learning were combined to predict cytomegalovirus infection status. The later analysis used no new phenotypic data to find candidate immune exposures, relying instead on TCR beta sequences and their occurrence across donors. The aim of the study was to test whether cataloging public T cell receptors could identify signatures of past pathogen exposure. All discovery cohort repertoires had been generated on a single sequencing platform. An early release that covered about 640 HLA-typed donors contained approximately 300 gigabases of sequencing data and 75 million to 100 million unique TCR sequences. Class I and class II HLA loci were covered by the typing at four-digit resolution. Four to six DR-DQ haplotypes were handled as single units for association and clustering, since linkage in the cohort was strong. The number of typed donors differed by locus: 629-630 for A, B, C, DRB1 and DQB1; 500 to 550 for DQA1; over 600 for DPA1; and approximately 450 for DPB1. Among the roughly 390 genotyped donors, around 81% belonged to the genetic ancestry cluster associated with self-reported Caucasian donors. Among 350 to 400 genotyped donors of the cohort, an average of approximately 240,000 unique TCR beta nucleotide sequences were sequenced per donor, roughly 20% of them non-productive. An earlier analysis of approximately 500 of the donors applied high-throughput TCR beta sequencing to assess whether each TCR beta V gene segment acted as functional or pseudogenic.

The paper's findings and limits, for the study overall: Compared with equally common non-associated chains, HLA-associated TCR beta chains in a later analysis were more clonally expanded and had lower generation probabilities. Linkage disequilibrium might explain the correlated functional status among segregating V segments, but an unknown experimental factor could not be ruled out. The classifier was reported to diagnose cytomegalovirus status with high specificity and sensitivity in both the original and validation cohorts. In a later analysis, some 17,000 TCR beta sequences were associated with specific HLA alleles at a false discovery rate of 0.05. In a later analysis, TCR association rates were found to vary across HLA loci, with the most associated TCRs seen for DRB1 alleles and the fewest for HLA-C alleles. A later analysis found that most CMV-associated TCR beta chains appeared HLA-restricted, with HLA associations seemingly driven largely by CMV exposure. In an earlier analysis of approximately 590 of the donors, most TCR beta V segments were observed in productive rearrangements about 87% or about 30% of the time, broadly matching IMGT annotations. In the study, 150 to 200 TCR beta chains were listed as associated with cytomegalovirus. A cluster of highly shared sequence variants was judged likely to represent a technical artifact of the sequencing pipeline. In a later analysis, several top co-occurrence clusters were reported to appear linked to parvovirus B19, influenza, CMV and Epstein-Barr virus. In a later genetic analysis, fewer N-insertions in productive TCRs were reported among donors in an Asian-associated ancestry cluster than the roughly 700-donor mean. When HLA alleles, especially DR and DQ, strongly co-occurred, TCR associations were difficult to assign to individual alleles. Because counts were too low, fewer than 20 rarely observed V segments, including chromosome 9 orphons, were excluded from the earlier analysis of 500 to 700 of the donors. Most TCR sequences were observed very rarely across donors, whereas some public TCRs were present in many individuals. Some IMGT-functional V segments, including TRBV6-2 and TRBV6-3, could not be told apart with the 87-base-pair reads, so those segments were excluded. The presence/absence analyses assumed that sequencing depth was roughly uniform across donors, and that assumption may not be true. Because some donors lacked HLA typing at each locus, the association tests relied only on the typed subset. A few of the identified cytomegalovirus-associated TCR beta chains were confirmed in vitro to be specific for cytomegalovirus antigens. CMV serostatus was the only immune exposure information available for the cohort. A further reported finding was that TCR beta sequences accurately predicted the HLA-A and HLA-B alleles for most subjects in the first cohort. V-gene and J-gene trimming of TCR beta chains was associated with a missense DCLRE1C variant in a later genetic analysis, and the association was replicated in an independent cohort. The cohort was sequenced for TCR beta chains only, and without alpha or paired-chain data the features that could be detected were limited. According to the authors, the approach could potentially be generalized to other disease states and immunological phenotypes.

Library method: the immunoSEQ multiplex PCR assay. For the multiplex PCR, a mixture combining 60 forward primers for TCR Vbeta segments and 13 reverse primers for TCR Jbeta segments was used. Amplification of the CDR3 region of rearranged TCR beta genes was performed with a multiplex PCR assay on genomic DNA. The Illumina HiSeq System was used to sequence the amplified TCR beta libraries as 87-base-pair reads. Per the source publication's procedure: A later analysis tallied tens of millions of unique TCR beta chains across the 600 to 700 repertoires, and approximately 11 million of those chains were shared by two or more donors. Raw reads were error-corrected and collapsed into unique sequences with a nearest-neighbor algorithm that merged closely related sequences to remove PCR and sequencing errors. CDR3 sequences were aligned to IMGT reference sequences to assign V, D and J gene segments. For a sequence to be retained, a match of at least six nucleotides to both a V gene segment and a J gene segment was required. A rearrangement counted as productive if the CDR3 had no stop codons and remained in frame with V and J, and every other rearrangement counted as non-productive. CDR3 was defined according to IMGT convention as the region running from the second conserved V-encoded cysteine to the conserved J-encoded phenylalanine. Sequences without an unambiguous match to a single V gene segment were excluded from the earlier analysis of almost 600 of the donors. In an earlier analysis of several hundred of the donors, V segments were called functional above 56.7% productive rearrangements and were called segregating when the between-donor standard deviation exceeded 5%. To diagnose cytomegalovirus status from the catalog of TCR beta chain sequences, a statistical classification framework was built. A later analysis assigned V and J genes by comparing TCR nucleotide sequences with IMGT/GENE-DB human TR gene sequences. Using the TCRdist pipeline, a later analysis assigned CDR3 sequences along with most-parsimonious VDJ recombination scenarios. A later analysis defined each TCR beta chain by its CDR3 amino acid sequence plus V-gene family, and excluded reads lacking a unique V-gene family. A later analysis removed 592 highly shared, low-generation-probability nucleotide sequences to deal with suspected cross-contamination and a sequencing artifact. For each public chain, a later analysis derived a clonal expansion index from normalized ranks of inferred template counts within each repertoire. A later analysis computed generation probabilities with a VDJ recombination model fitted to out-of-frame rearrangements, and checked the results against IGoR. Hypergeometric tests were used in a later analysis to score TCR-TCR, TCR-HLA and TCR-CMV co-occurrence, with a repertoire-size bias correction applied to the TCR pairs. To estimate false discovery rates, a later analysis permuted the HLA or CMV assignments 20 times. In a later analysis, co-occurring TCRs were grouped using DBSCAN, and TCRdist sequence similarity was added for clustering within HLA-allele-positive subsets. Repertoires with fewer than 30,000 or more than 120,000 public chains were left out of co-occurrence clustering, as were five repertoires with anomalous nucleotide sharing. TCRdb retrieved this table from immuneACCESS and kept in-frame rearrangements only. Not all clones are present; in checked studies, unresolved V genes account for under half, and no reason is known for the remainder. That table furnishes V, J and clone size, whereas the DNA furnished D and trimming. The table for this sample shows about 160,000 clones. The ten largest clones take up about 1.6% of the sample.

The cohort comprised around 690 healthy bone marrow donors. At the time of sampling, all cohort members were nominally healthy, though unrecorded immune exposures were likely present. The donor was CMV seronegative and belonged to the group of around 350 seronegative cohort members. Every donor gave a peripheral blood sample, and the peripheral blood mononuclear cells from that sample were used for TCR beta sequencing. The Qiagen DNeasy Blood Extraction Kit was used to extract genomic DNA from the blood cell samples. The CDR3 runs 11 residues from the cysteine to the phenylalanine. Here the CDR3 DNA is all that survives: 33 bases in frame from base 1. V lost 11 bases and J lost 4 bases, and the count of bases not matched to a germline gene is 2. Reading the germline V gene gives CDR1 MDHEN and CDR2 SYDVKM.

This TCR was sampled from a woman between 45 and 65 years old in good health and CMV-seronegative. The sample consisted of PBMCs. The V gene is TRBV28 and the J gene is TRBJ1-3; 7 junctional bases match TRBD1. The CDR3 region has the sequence CAGQEGNTIYF. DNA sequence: TGTGCCGGACAGGAGGGAAACACCATATATTTT.